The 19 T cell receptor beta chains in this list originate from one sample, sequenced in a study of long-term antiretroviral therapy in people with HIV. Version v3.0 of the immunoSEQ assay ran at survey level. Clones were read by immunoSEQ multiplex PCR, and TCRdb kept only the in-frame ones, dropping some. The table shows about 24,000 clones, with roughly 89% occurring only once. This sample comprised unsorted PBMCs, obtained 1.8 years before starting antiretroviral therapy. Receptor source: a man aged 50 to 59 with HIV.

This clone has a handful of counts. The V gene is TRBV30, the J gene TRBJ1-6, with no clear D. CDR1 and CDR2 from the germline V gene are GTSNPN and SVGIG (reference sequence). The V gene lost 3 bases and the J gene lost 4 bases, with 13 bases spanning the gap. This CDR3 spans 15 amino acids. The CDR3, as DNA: TGTGCCTGGAGGGCCTCCCCGGGGTATAATTCACCCCTCCACTTT. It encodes CAWRASPGYNSPLHF.

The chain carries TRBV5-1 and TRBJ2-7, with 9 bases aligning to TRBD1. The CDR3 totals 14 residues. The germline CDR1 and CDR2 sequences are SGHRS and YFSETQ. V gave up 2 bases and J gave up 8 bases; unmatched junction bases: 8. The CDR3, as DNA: TGCGCCAGCAGCTTAGACAGGGGGGCTTTGAAGCAGTACTTC. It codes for CASSLDRGALKQYF. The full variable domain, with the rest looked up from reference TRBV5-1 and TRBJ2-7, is KAGVTQTPRYLIKTRGQQVTLSCSPISGHRSVSWYQQTPGQGLQFLFEYFSETQRNKGNFPGRFSGRQFSNSRSEMNVSTLELGDSALYLCASSLDRGALKQYFGPGTRLTVT.

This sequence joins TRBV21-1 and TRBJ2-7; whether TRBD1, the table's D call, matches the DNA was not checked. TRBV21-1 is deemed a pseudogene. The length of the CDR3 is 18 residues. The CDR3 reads CASSKGARYGVDSYEQYF. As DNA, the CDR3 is TGTGCCAGCAGCAAGGGGGCCCGGTATGGGGTGGACTCCTACGAGCAGTACTTC.

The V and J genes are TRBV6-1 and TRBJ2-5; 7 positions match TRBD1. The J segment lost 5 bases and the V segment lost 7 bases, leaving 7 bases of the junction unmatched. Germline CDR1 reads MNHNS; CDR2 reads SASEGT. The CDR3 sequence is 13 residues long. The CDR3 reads CASTTQGKETQYF. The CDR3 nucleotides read TGTGCCAGCACCACACAGGGGAAGGAGACCCAGTACTTC.

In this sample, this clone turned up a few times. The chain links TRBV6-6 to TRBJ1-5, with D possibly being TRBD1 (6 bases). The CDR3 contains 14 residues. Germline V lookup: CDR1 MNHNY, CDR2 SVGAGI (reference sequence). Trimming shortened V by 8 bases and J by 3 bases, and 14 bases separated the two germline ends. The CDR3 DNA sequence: TGTGCCAGCGGGGGACAACGTACCAATCAGCCCCAGCATTTT. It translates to CASGGQRTNQPQHF.

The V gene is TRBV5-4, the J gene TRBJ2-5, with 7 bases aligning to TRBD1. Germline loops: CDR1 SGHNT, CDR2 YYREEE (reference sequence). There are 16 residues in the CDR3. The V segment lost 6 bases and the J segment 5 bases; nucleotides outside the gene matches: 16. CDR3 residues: CASTPLQGPRVETQYF. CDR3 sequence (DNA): TGTGCCAGCACCCCCCTACAGGGGCCCCGGGTGGAGACCCAGTACTTC.

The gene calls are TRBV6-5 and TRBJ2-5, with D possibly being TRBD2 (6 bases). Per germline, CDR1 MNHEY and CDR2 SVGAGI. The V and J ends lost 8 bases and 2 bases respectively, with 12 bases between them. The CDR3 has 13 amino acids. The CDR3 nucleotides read TGTGCCAGCTCCAGACTAGTTCAAGAGACCCAGTACTTC. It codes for CASSRLVQETQYF.

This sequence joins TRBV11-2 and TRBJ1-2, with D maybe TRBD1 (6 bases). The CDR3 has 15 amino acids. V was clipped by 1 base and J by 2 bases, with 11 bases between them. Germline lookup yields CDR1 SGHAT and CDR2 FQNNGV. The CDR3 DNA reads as TGTGCCAGCAGCTTAGGAACAGGGAAGAACTATGGCTACACCTTC. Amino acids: CASSLGTGKNYGYTF.

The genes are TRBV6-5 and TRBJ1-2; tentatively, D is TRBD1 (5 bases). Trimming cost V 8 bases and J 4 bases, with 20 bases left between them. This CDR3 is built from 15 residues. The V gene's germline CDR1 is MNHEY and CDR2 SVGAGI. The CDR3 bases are TGTGCCAGCCTAAATCGGGAGGGTGGGACCTATGGCTACACCTTC. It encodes CASLNREGGTYGYTF.

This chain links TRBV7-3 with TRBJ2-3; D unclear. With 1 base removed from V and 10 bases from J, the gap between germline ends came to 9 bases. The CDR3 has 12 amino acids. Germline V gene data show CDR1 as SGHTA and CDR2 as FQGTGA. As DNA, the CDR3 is TGTGCCAGCAGCTTAAACGCATCCCCGCAGTATTTT. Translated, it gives CASSLNASPQYF.

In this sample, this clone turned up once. CDR3 sequence reads: CASSLSIGGETQYF. CDR3 bases: TGTGCCAGCAGCTTAAGTATAGGGGGGGAGACCCAGTACTTC. The V call is TRBV7-3, the J call TRBJ2-5; D assignment may be TRBD1 or TRBD2 (6 bases each). This CDR3 region has 14 residues. Per the germline V gene, CDR1 is SGHTA and CDR2 is FQGTGA. V gave up 1 base and J gave up 5 bases, with 11 bases separating them.

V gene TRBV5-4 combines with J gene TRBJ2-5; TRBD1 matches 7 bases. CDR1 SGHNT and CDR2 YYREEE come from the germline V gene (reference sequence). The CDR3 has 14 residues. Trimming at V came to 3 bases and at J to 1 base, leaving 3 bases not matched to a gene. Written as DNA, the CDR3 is TGTGCCAGCAGCTCGGGACAGAGCCAAGAGACCCAGTACTTC. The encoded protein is CASSSGQSQETQYF.

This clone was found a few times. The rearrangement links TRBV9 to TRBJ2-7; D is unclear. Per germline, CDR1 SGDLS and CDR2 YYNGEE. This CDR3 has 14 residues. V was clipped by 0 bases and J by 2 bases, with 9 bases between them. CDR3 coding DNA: TGTGCCAGCAGCGTAGGCGTTGGTACCTACGAGCAGTACTTC. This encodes CASSVGVGTYEQYF.

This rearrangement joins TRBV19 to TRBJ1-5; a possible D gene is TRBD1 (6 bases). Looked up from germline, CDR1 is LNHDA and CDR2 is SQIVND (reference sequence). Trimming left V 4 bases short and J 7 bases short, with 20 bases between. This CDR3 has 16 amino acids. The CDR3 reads CASSTRAGGAWQPQHF. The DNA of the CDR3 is TGTGCCAGTAGTACCCGGGCCGGGGGCGCCTGGCAGCCCCAGCATTTT. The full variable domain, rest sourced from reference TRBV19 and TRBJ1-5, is DGGITQSPKYLFRKEGQNVTLSCEQNLNHDAMYWYRQDPGQGLRLIYYSQIVNDFQKGDIAEGYSVSREKKESFPLTVTSAQKNPTAFYLCASSTRAGGAWQPQHFGDGTRLSIL.

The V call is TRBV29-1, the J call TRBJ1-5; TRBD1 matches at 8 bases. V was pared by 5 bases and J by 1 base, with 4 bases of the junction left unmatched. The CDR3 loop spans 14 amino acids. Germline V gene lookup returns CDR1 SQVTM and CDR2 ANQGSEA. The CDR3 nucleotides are TGCAGCGTTAGTGGACAGGGAAGCAATCAGCCCCAGCATTTT. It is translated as CSVSGQGSNQPQHF.

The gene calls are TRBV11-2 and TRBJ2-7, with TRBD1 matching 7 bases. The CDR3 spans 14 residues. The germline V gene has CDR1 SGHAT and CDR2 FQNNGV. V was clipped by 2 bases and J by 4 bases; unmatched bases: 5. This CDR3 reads CASSLRGPQYEQYF. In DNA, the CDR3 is TGTGCCAGCAGCTTAAGGGGGCCGCAATACGAGCAGTACTTC.

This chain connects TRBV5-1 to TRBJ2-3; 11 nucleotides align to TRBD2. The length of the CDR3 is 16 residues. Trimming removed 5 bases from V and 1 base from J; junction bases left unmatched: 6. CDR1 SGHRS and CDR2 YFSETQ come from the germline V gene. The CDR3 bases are TGCGCCAGCAGAAAAATGACTAGCGGGGGCACAGATACGCAGTATTTT. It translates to CASRKMTSGGTDTQYF.

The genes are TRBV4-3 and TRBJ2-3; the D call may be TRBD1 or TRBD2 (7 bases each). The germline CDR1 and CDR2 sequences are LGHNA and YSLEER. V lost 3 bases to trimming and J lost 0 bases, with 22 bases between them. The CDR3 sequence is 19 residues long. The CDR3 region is CASSHDWGRGLTSTDTQYF. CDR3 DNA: TGCGCCAGCAGCCACGACTGGGGGAGGGGGCTTACTAGCACAGATACGCAGTATTTT.

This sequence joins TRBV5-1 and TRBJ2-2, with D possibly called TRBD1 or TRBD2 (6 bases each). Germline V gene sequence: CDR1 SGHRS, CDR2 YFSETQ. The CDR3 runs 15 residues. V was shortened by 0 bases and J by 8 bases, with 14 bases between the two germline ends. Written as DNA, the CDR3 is TGCGCCAGCAGCTTGGCGGGGGCTACGGGAGGGGAGCTGTTTTTT. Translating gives CASSLAGATGGELFF.